Following are 3 T cell receptor beta chains from one sample sequenced in a study of cytomegalovirus exposure and HLA in healthy donors. In the PCR, 60 Vbeta and 13 Jbeta primers were used. Only in-frame clones appear in the TCRdb table, and some are missing; sequencing was by immunoSEQ multiplex PCR. The sample lists approximately 95,000 clones, around 72% occurring once. Sequenced: PBMCs. These receptors were obtained from a man younger than 30 in good health and CMV-seropositive.

The rearrangement links TRBV7-2 to TRBJ2-2, with D tentatively TRBD2 (6 bases). V was shortened by 1 base and J by 4 bases, with 10 bases between the two germline ends. Germline CDR1 reads SGHTA; CDR2 reads FQGNSA. The CDR3 extends over 15 amino acids. The CDR3 sequence is CASSLVPGSTGELFF. The CDR3, as DNA: TGTGCCAGCAGCTTAGTCCCCGGGAGCACCGGGGAGCTGTTTTTT.

This clone was seen a handful of times. The chain recombines TRBV30 with TRBJ1-6; 7 bases line up with TRBD1. Germline CDR1 GTSNPN, CDR2 SVGIG (reference sequence). This CDR3 region has 15 residues. The V and J ends lost 7 bases and 7 bases, in that order; junction bases with no gene match: 13. CDR3 coding DNA: TGTGCCTTCCAACAGGGGAGCGGGGGCAATTCACCCCTCCACTTT. Its translation is CAFQQGSGGNSPLHF.

The rearrangement joins TRBV6-1 to TRBJ2-1, with TRBD1 matching over 8 bases. The CDR3 loop spans 14 amino acids. Germline V CDR1 and CDR2: MNHNS, SASEGT. Germline trimming cut 7 bases from V and 7 bases from J; bases unmatched to any gene: 9. The chain's CDR3 is CASMPGGRTNEQFF. In nucleotides, the CDR3 is TGTGCCAGCATGCCAGGGGGCCGAACGAATGAGCAGTTCTTC.